Listed here are 23 T cell receptor beta chains from one sample, sequenced in a study of regulatory T cells in long-lasting Graves disease. Described time point: newly diagnosed GD, antithyroid drugs for less than 3 months. The TCR library was made from RNA extracted from PBMCs. The authors built TCR beta libraries using iRepertoire HTBI primers and Arm-PCR of CDR3 regions. TCRdb itself ran the multiplex PCR reads through MiXCR, one entry per CDR3 protein. The sample contains about 560,000 distinct CDR3 sequences, around 15% of which appear only once. The same sample was also studied in work on T cells in Graves' hyperthyroidism and ophthalmopathy.

The specimen comprised peripheral blood mononuclear cells (PBMCs), sampled at new diagnosis, from a patient treated with antithyroid drugs. The origin of the receptors is a man younger than 35 with Graves disease.

The rearrangement links TRBV18 to TRBJ2-6; weak D call: TRBD2 (5 bases). The CDR3 has 16 amino acids. Germline lookup yields CDR1 KGHSH and CDR2 LQKENI. Trimming took off 3 bases at V and 1 base at J, with 10 bases between the two ends. The CDR3 bases are TGTGCCAGCTCACCCTTGGGCGGGTCTGGGGCCAACGTCCTGACTTTC. It encodes CASSPLGGSGANVLTF.

In its sample, this clonotype was seen a few times. This rearrangement joins TRBV7-2 to TRBJ2-1, with unresolved D. Germline V CDR1 and CDR2: SGHTA, FQGNSA. The CDR3 contains 13 residues. The V and J ends lost 5 bases and 7 bases respectively, with 12 bases between them. The chain's CDR3 is CASSQRSGNEQFF. The CDR3, as DNA: TGTGCCAGCAGCCAACGCTCCGGGAATGAGCAGTTCTTC. Variable domain in full (rest from reference TRBV7-2 and TRBJ2-1): GAGVSQSPSNKVTEKGKDVELRCDPISGHTALYWYRQSLGQGLEFLIYFQGNSAPDKSGLPSDRFSAERTGGSVSTLTIQRTQQEDSAVYLCASSQRSGNEQFFGPGTRLTVL.

The rearrangement uses TRBV9 and TRBJ2-1; D possibly matches TRBD1 or TRBD2 (5 bases each). The CDR3 extends over 16 amino acids. V dropped 4 bases and J dropped 0 bases, with 14 bases sitting between them. Germline V gives CDR1 SGDLS, CDR2 YYNGEE. For the CDR3, the DNA is TGTGCCAGCAGCCCGGCAGGGACCCCCTCCTACAATGAGCAGTTCTTC. Residues: CASSPAGTPSYNEQFF.

This clonotype was picked up many times. V gene TRBV12-3 or TRBV12-4 combines with J gene TRBJ1-6; D unresolved. Trimming shortened V by 5 bases and J by 4 bases, and 18 bases separated the two germline ends. CDR3 length equals 17 residues. The CDR3 reads CASSPGLGWQYNSPLHF. The CDR3 DNA follows: TGTGCCAGCAGTCCCGGGTTAGGGTGGCAATATAATTCACCCCTCCACTTT.

V and J are TRBV27 and TRBJ2-3; 13 bases agree with TRBD2. Per the germline V gene, CDR1 is MNHEY and CDR2 is SMNVEV (reference sequence). The V gene end was trimmed by 5 bases and the J gene end by 0 bases; junction bases not matched to a gene: 14. This CDR3 spans 20 amino acids. CDR3 nucleotides: TGTGCCAGCAGTCTATACTGGGAGGGGACTAGCGGGGTGAGCACAGATACGCAGTATTTT. Translating it yields CASSLYWEGTSGVSTDTQYF.

The gene calls are TRBV11-3 and TRBJ1-1; D is uncertain. Germline CDR1 is SGHNT and CDR2 is YENEEA. The CDR3 length is 14 residues. V lost 2 bases and J 1 base, leaving 8 bases between the germline ends. The CDR3 nucleotides are TGTGCCAGCAGCTTATTAGACACGAACACTGAAGCTTTCTTT. It yields the protein CASSLLDTNTEAFF.

This clonotype was seen at least ten times. The chain employs TRBV6-1 and TRBJ1-5; no reliable D call. CDR3 length equals 12 residues. CDR1 is MNHNS, CDR2 SASEGT, per germline. V was pared by 1 base and J by 11 bases, with 9 bases between. The CDR3 loop reads CASSEDAVSQHF. CDR3 bases: TGTGCCAGCAGTGAAGACGCGGTTTCCCAGCATTTT.

This clonotype was found a few times. This chain connects TRBV3-1 to TRBJ2-1, with 8 bases matching TRBD2. The V gene's germline CDR1 is LGHDT and CDR2 YNNKEL (reference sequence). The CDR3 sequence is 16 residues long. V shed 5 bases and J 4 bases; nucleotides not matched to a gene: 10. The CDR3 DNA reads TGTGCCAGCAGCTCCCGGTCTAGCGGGTTTTACAATGAGCAGTTCTTC. It codes for CASSSRSSGFYNEQFF.

The sample holds one count of this clonotype. The chain employs TRBV4-1 and TRBJ2-2; D is uncertain. V was pared by 0 bases and J by 4 bases, with 9 bases between. Germline V gives CDR1 MGHRA, CDR2 YSYEKL. The CDR3 totals 15 residues. The CDR3: CASSQDIRSTGELFF. CDR3 nucleotides: TGCGCCAGCAGCCAAGATATCCGGAGCACCGGGGAGCTGTTTTTT.

This clonotype was counted at least ten times. This rearrangement joins TRBV6-1 to TRBJ2-1, with D maybe TRBD2 (5 bases). Trimming pared 2 bases from V and 3 bases from J, leaving 14 bases between. CDR3 length: 16 residues. Germline V gives CDR1 MNHNS, CDR2 SASEGT. The CDR3 region has the DNA TGTGCCAGCAGTGAAAGAGGGCTATCAGACTACAATGAGCAGTTCTTC. It codes for CASSERGLSDYNEQFF.

Worth noting for this clonotype: A much more abundant neighbour one base away suggests this may be a read error. V and J are TRBV10-3 and TRBJ2-7; TRBD1 aligns across 8 bases. CDR1 ENHRY and CDR2 SYGVKD come from the germline V gene. The CDR3 is 14 residues long. V was pared by 6 bases and J by 7 bases, with 11 bases of the junction left unmatched. The CDR3, as DNA: TGTGCCATCAGGGACAGGGTGGTAGTCCGAGAGCAGTACTTC. Translation gives CAIRDRVVVREQYF.

The chain carries TRBV7-6 and TRBJ2-7; 8 nucleotides line up with TRBD2. This CDR3 is built from 16 residues. Germline trimming cut 5 bases from V and 0 bases from J; bases unmatched to any gene: 9. The germline V gene has CDR1 SGHVS and CDR2 FNYEAQ. CDR3 sequence: CASSRGGGRSSYEQYF. The CDR3 nucleotides are TGTGCCAGCAGCCGTGGGGGCGGGAGGAGCTCCTACGAGCAGTACTTC.

This clonotype was detected many times. V and J are TRBV5-1 and TRBJ1-1; unclear D gene. In germline, CDR1 is SGHRS, CDR2 YFSETQ. Trimming took 2 bases from V and 4 from J, leaving 15 bases between them. CDR3 length equals 15 residues. CDR3 in amino acids: CASSFSPGSGTEAFF. For the CDR3, the DNA is TGCGCCAGCAGCTTTTCACCGGGGTCTGGCACTGAAGCTTTCTTT.

The chain has TRBV12-5 and TRBJ1-1, with D possibly matching TRBD1 (6 bases). Germline CDR1 reads LGHNT; CDR2 reads FRNRAP. The CDR3 is made up of 16 amino acids. V shed 1 base and J shed 4 bases, with 16 bases lying between them. DNA for the CDR3: TGTGCTAGTGGTTTGGGCCCCGGGACACATGCCACTGAAGCTTTCTTT. Its translation: CASGLGPGTHATEAFF.

This clonotype was seen many times. This chain uses TRBV2 with TRBJ1-1; D ambiguous. Germline assignment: CDR1 SNHLY and CDR2 FYNNEI. The CDR3 is 12 residues long. The germline V and J ends were trimmed by 4 bases and 4 bases, with 7 bases remaining between them. The CDR3, as DNA: TGTGCCAGCAGTGGGACCCCCACTGAAGCTTTCTTT. Translated: CASSGTPTEAFF.

This clonotype has more than one count but fewer than ten. This chain connects TRBV6-1 to TRBJ2-1; 7 nucleotides match TRBD2. Per the germline V gene, CDR1 is MNHNS and CDR2 is SASEGT. Germline trimming cut 8 bases from V and 5 bases from J; bases unmatched to any gene: 15. The CDR3 length is 16 residues. This CDR3 is CASYTDSAGVHNEQFF. The CDR3 region has the DNA TGTGCCAGCTATACCGACTCTGCGGGAGTCCACAATGAGCAGTTCTTC.

This clonotype was seen more than once but under ten times. The chain's CDR3 is CASSTRDGSYNEQFF. The CDR3 DNA is TGTGCCAGCAGTACCCGGGACGGATCCTACAATGAGCAGTTCTTC. This chain joins TRBV6-1 and TRBJ2-1, with D perhaps being TRBD1 or TRBD2 (5 bases each). Deletions cut 5 bases from V and 1 base from J, with 12 bases between. This CDR3 has 15 amino acids. Germline CDR1 reads MNHNS; CDR2 reads SASEGT.

The sample holds many counts of this clonotype. V and J are TRBV6-2 or TRBV6-3 and TRBJ2-1, with D possibly matching TRBD2 (6 bases). The CDR3 contains 15 residues. Trimming pared 4 bases from V and 7 bases from J, leaving 17 bases between. Germline V gives CDR1 MNHEY, CDR2 SVGEGT. CDR3 region: CASSFRDSHRNEQFF. The CDR3 DNA follows: TGTGCCAGCAGTTTCCGGGACTCTCATCGGAATGAGCAGTTCTTC.

This clonotype was detected ten times or more. The chain employs TRBV20-1 and TRBJ2-7; D not resolved. Germline CDR1 reads DFQATT; CDR2 reads SNEGSKA (reference sequence). The CDR3 spans 14 residues. The germline V and J ends were trimmed by 3 bases and 0 bases, with 12 bases remaining between them. The CDR3 loop reads CSASSHASSYEQYF. CDR3 in DNA: TGCAGTGCTAGTTCCCATGCAAGCTCCTACGAGCAGTACTTC.

This clonotype has more than one count but fewer than ten. The genes are TRBV7-3 and TRBJ2-2, with a possible D match to TRBD2 (6 bases). V was trimmed by 4 bases and J by 5 bases, leaving 14 bases between them. Germline V gives CDR1 SGHTA, CDR2 FQGTGA. This CDR3 contains 15 residues. The DNA of the CDR3 is TGTGCCAGCAGCTCGACCACGGCGGGGACCGGGGAGCTGTTTTTT. Translation: CASSSTTAGTGELFF.

This clonotype appeared many times. The V call is TRBV2, the J call TRBJ2-5; tentatively, D is TRBD1 or TRBD2 (5 bases each). The germline V gene encodes CDR1 SNHLY and CDR2 FYNNEI. Deletions cut 4 bases from V and 1 base from J, with 10 bases between. The length of the CDR3 is 14 residues. CDR3 sequence (DNA): TGTGCCAGCAGTGCCGGGGCGAGCCAAGAGACCCAGTACTTC. The encoded protein is CASSAGASQETQYF.

V and J are TRBV9 and TRBJ2-2; D gene ambiguous. Germline V lookup: CDR1 SGDLS, CDR2 YYNGEE. This CDR3 has 14 residues. Trimming cost V 3 bases and J 6 bases, with 12 bases left between them. The DNA for the CDR3 is TGTGCCAGCAGCGACTCCGGGCACTCCGGGGAGCTGTTTTTT. Translated, it gives CASSDSGHSGELFF.

This chain uses TRBV30 with TRBJ1-4; a possible D gene is TRBD1 (5 bases). Trimming took off 3 bases at V and 8 bases at J, with 13 bases between the two ends. The CDR3 has 13 amino acids. Germline lookup yields CDR1 GTSNPN and CDR2 SVGIG (reference sequence). In DNA form, the CDR3 reads TGTGCCTGGAGGTCAGGGTCTAGGGAAAAACTGTTTTTT. Translated: CAWRSGSREKLFF.